Presented here are 13 T cell receptor beta chains from one specimen sequenced in a study of T-cell memory formation after mild COVID-19. Each CDR3 protein gets one entry after TCRdb re-called the 5' RACE reads with MiXCR. The profile shows fewer than 300,000 distinct CDR3 sequences, approximately 16% of them singletons. Sequenced material: PBMCs or a T cell subset sorted from them (not recorded which). The receptors originated from a young man who had mild COVID-19 (a few samples of this study predate the infection). Cell type and time point are not known.

This clonotype was observed a handful of times. V is TRBV6-6 and J is TRBJ1-1, with 7 nucleotides matching TRBD1. The CDR3 extends over 12 amino acids. J gave up 8 bases and V 8 bases, and 8 bases lay outside the gene matches. Germline values: CDR1 MNHNY, CDR2 SVGAGI (reference sequence). CDR3 bases: TGTGCCAGCGGGTTAGGACAGGCGGAAGCTTTCTTT. Its translation is CASGLGQAEAFF.

This clonotype appeared a few times. The rearrangement uses TRBV20-1 and TRBJ2-3; tentatively, D is TRBD2 (6 bases). The CDR3 runs 14 residues. The V gene lost 6 bases and the J gene lost 5 bases, with 18 bases spanning the gap. From germline, CDR1 is DFQATT and CDR2 SNEGSKA (reference sequence). Written as DNA, the CDR3 is TGCAGTGCCCCCCCCGGGCGGGGCAAAGATACGCAGTATTTT. Translated: CSAPPGRGKDTQYF.

The chain combines TRBV7-9 with TRBJ2-3; D is uncertain. The V gene lost 9 bases and the J gene lost 1 base, with 5 bases spanning the gap. Germline CDR1 is SEHNR and CDR2 is FQNEAQ (reference sequence). The CDR3 has 11 amino acids. CDR3 sequence: CARFRTDTQYF. CDR3 DNA sequence: TGTGCCAGGTTTCGCACAGATACGCAGTATTTT.

The V gene is TRBV5-1, the J gene TRBJ2-1; D is ambiguous. Germline CDR1 and CDR2: SGHRS and YFSETQ. The germline V and J ends were trimmed by 0 bases and 6 bases, with 10 bases remaining between them. The CDR3 loop spans 14 amino acids. CDR3 DNA: TGCGCCAGCAGCTTGGCCGGTTTTGGCAATGAGCAGTTCTTC. Translation gives CASSLAGFGNEQFF.

This clonotype was detected a few times. The rearrangement links TRBV7-9 to TRBJ2-1, with TRBD1 identical over 7 bases. The CDR3 is made up of 15 amino acids. After removal of 6 bases from V and 1 base from J, the junction contained 6 bases not matched to a gene. Germline V CDR1 and CDR2: SEHNR, FQNEAQ (reference sequence). CDR3 in amino acids: CASRTDRVSYNEQFF. For the CDR3, the DNA is TGTGCCAGCAGGACAGACAGGGTGTCCTACAATGAGCAGTTCTTC.

The gene calls are TRBV2 and TRBJ2-3; 9 nucleotides match TRBD2. The CDR3 totals 15 residues. Per the germline V gene, CDR1 is SNHLY and CDR2 is FYNNEI. The ends lost 3 bases at V and 8 bases at J; junction bases unmatched: 9. The chain's CDR3 is CASSESAGGQATQYF. The CDR3 DNA reads TGTGCCAGCAGTGAGTCAGCGGGGGGTCAGGCTACGCAGTATTTT. Filled out from reference TRBV2 and TRBJ2-3, the complete variable domain reads EPEVTQTPSHQVTQMGQEVILRCVPISNHLYFYWYRQILGQKVEFLVSFYNNEISEKSEIFDDQFSVERPDGSNFTLKIRSTKLEDSAMYFCASSESAGGQATQYFGPGTRLTVL.

This chain connects TRBV7-3 to TRBJ2-1, with D possibly matching TRBD2 (7 bases). Germline-derived CDR1 and CDR2 are SGHTA and FQGTGA. Between the trimmed V and J ends, which lost 5 bases and 8 bases, there was a span of 16 bases. The CDR3 is 14 amino acids. CDR3 sequence (DNA): TGTGCCAGCAGCCCCCGGGGGGCCCGTCATGAGCAGTTCTTC. It specifies CASSPRGARHEQFF. Drawing the rest from reference TRBV7-3 and TRBJ2-1, the complete variable domain is GAGVSQTPSNKVTEKGKYVELRCDPISGHTALYWYRQSLGQGPEFLIYFQGTGAADDSGLPNDRFFAVRPEGSVSTLKIQRTERGDSAVYLCASSPRGARHEQFFGPGTRLTVL.

This clonotype appeared a few times. The chain has TRBV27 and TRBJ2-7, with TRBD1 identical over 8 bases. Looked up from germline, CDR1 is MNHEY and CDR2 is SMNVEV (reference sequence). V lost 2 bases to trimming and J lost 2 bases; unmatched junction nucleotides: 5. The CDR3 has 15 residues. DNA for the CDR3: TGTGCCAGCAGTTTAATAGGGACAGGAACCTACGAGCAGTACTTC. Its protein is CASSLIGTGTYEQYF.

This clonotype showed up just a few times. This chain joins TRBV7-6 and TRBJ1-1; D is unclear. V dropped 3 bases and J dropped 1 base, with 12 bases sitting between them. CDR1 SGHVS and CDR2 FNYEAQ come from the germline V gene. The CDR3 has 15 residues. CDR3 sequence (DNA): TGTGCCAGCAGCTTGGGAACAAGCCCGAACACTGAAGCTTTCTTT. It is translated as CASSLGTSPNTEAFF.

The chain uses TRBV5-1 and TRBJ2-7; possibly TRBD2 for D (6 bases). This CDR3 has 14 residues. V was pared by 2 bases and J by 6 bases, with 15 bases between. Looked up from germline, CDR1 is SGHRS and CDR2 is YFSETQ. In DNA, the CDR3 is TGCGCCAGCAGCTTAACTTCCGGGGGAATCGAGCAGTACGTC. Protein product: CASSLTSGGIEQYV.

The chain combines TRBV7-6 with TRBJ2-1; 10 bases line up with TRBD2. The CDR3 runs 18 residues. Losses at the gene ends were 5 bases for V and 6 bases for J; bases not matched to a gene: 16. Germline V gives CDR1 SGHVS, CDR2 FNYEAQ. The CDR3 sequence: CASSVISGGNDKVNEQFF. In DNA form, the CDR3 reads TGTGCCAGCAGCGTTATTAGCGGGGGGAACGATAAAGTCAATGAGCAGTTCTTC.

This chain connects TRBV7-2 to TRBJ2-5; TRBD1 is a possible D gene (5 bases). Germline V CDR1 and CDR2: SGHTA, FQGNSA. CDR3 size: 13 residues. Trimming pared 5 bases from V and 5 bases from J, leaving 12 bases between. The CDR3 here is CASSLRVVETQYF. The CDR3 DNA sequence: TGTGCCAGCAGCCTCAGGGTCGTCGAGACCCAGTACTTC.

CDR3: CASSPVRALSGYTF. In DNA, the CDR3 is TGTGCCAGCAGCCCTGTCAGGGCCCTATCAGGCTACACCTTC. This sequence joins TRBV7-8 and TRBJ1-2, with D perhaps matching TRBD1 (5 bases). The germline V gene has CDR1 SGHVS and CDR2 FQNEAQ. The CDR3 has 14 amino acids. Trimming shortened V by 5 bases and J by 8 bases, and 18 bases separated the two germline ends.